This T cell receptor (beta chain) originates from a study of control samples from healthy donors and cancer patients. Assay used: immunoSEQ multiplex PCR; TCRdb lists only in-frame clones, some missing. Of around 79,000 clones in the sample, under 95% were seen once. The germline CDR1 and CDR2 sequences are SGDLS and YYNGEE. The CDR3 consists of 13 residues. Trimming pared 3 bases from V and 8 bases from J, leaving 11 bases between. The sequencing sample was made of PBMCs. This TCR came from a middle-aged woman with lung cancer. The gene calls are TRBV9 and TRBJ1-4, with a possible D match to TRBD1 (6 bases). The DNA of the CDR3 is TGTGCCAGCAGCGGGGGACATACCGAAAAACTGTTTTTT. Translation: CASSGGHTEKLFF.